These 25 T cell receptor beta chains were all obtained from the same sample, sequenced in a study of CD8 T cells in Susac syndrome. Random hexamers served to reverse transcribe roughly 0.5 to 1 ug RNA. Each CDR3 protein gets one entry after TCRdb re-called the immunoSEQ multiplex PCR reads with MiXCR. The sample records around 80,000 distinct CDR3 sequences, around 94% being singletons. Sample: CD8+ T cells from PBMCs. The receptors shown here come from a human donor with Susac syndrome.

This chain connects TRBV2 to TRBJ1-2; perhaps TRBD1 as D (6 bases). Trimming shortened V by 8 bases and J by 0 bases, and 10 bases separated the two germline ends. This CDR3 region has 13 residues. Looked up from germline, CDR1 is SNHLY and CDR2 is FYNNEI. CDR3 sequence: CASPGEANYGYTF. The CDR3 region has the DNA TGTGCCAGCCCAGGGGAAGCTAACTATGGCTACACCTTC.

CDR3 DNA sequence: TGCGCCAGCAGCCCCGAGGTGGGTGCGAGAGAGACCCAGTACTTC. Translation gives CASSPEVGARETQYF. The chain employs TRBV5-1 and TRBJ2-5; D gene unclear. Germline loops: CDR1 SGHRS, CDR2 YFSETQ. V dropped 4 bases and J dropped 4 bases, with 17 bases sitting between them. CDR3 length: 15 residues.

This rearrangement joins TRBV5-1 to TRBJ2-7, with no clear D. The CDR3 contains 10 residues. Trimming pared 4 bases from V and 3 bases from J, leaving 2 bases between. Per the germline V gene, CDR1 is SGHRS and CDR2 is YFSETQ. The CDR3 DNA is TGCGCCAGCAGCATCTACGAGCAGTACTTC. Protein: CASSIYEQYF.

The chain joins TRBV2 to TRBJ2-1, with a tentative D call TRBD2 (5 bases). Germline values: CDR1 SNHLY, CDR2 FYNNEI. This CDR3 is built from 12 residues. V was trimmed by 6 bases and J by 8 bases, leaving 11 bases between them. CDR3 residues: CASSPSPHEQFF. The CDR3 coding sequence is TGTGCCAGCAGCCCTAGCCCCCATGAGCAGTTCTTC.

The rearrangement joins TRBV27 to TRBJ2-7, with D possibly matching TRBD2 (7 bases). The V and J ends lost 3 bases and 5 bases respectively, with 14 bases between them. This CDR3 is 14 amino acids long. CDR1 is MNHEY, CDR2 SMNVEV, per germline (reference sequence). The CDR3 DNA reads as TGTGCCAGCAGTTTTGCCACGGGGGGCCACGAGCAGTACTTC. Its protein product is CASSFATGGHEQYF.

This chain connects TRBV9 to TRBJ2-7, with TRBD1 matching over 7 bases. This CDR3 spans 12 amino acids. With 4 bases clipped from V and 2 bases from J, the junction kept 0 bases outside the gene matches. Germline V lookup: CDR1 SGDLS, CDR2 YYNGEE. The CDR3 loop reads CASSTGAYEQYF. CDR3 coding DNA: TGTGCCAGCAGCACAGGGGCCTACGAGCAGTACTTC.

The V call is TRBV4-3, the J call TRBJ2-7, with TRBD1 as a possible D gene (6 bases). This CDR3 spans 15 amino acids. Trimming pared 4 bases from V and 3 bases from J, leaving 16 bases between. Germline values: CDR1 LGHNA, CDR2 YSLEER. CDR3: CASSLLSGVGYEQYF. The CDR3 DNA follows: TGCGCCAGCAGCCTCCTATCAGGGGTTGGCTACGAGCAGTACTTC.

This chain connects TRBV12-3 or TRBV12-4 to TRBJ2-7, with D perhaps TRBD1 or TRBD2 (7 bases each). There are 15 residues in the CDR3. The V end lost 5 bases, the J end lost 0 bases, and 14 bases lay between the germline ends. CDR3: CASSRSGDSSYEQYF. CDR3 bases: TGTGCCAGCAGTCGGAGCGGGGACAGCTCCTACGAGCAGTACTTC.

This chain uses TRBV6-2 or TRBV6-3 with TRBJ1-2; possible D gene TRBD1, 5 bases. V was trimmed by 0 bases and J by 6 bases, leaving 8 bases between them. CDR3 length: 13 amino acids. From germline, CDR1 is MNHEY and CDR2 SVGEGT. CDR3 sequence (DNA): TGTGCCAGCAGTTACTCGAGAGGGGATGGCTACACCTTC. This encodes CASSYSRGDGYTF.

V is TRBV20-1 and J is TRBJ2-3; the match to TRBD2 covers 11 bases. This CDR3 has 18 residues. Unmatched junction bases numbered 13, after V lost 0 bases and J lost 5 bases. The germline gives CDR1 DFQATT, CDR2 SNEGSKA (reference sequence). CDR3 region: CSARDWRVAGGPKDTQYF. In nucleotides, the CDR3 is TGCAGTGCTAGAGATTGGCGAGTAGCGGGGGGGCCCAAAGATACGCAGTATTTT.

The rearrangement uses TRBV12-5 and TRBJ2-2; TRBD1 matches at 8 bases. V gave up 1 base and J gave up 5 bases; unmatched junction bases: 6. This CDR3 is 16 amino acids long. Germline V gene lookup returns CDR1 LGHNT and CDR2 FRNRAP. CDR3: CASGLGGQGLTGELFF. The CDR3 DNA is TGTGCTAGTGGTTTGGGAGGACAGGGCTTAACCGGGGAGCTGTTTTTT.

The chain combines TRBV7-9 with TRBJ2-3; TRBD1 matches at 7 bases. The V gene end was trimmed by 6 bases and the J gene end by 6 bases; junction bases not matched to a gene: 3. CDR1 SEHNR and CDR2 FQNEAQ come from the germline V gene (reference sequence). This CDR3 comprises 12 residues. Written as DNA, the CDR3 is TGTGCCAGCAGACAGGGGCGGGATACGCAGTATTTT. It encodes CASRQGRDTQYF.

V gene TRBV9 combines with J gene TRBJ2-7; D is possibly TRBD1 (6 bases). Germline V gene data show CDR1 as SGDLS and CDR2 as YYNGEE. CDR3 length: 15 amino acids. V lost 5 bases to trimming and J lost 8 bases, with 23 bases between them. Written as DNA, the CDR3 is TGTGCCAGCAGTCAACCAGGGGCAGCCCGGGGAAAGCAGTACTTC. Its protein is CASSQPGAARGKQYF.

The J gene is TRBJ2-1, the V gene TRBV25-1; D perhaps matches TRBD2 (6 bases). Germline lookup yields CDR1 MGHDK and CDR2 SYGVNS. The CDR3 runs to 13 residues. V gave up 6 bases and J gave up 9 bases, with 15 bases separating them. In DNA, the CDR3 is TGTGCCAGCAGCGCTTGGGGGGAGGTTGAGCAGTTCTTC. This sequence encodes CASSAWGEVEQFF.

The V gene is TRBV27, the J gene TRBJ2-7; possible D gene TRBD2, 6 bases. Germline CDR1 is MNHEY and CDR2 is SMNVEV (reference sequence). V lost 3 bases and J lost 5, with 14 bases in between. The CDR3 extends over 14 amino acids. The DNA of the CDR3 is TGTGCCAGCAGTTTGGACGGGCGGAGGGACGAGCAGTACTTC. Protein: CASSLDGRRDEQYF.

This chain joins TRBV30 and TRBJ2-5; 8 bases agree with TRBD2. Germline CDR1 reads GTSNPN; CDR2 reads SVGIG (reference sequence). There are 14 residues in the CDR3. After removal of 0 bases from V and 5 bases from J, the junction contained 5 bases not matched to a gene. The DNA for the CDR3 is TGTGCCTGGAGTGTACGGGGGGGAGCGGAGACCCAGTACTTC. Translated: CAWSVRGGAETQYF.

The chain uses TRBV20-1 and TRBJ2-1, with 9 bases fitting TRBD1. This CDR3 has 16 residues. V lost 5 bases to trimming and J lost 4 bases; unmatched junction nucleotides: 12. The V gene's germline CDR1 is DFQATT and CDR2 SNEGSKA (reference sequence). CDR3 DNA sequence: TGCAGTGCTCCCAAGCAGGACAGGGGAAGGTACAATGAGCAGTTCTTC. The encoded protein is CSAPKQDRGRYNEQFF.

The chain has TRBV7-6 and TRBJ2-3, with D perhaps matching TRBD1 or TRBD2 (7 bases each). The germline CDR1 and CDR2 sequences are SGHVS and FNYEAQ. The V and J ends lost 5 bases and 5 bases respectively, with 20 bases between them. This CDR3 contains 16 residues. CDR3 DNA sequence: TGTGCCAGCAGCCCCGGGAACAGGGGAGGGGGAGATACGCAGTATTTT. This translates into CASSPGNRGGGDTQYF.

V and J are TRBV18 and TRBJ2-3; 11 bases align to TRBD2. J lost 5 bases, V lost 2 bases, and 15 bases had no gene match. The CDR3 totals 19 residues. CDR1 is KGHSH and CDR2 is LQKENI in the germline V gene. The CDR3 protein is CASSPSGLAGGVDEDTQYF. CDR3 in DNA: TGTGCCAGCTCACCAAGTGGGCTAGCGGGGGGCGTAGATGAAGATACGCAGTATTTT.

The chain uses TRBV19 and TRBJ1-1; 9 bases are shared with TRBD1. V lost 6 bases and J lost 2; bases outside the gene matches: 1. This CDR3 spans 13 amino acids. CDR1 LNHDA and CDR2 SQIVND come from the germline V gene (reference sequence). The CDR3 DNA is TGTGCCAGTAGGGACAGGGGAAACACTGAAGCTTTCTTT. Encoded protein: CASRDRGNTEAFF.

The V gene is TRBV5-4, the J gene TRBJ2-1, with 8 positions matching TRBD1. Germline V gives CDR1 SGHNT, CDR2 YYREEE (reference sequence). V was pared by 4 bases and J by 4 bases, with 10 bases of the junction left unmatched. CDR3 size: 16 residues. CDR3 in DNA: TGTGCCAGCAGCGATTTAACGACAGGGGAGTACAATGAGCAGTTCTTC. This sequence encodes CASSDLTTGEYNEQFF.

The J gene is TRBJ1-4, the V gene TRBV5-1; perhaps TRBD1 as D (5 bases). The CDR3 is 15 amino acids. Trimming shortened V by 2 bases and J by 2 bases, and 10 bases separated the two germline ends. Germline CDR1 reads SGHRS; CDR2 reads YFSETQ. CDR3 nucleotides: TGCGCCAGCAGCTTTGGGGCTTCCACTAATGAAAAACTGTTTTTT. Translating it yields CASSFGASTNEKLFF.

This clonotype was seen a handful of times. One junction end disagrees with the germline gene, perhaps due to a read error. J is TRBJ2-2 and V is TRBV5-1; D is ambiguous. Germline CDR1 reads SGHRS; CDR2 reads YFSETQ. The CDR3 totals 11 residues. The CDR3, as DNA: TGTGCCAGCAGCTTTGCCGGGGAGCTGTTTTTT. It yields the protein CASSFAGELFF. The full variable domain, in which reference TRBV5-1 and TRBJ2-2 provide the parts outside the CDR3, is KAGVTQTPRYLIKTRGQQVTLSCSPISGHRSVSWYQQTPGQGLQFLFEYFSETQRNKGNFPGRFSGRQFSNSRSEMNVSTLELGDSALYLCASSFAGELFFGEGSRLTVL.

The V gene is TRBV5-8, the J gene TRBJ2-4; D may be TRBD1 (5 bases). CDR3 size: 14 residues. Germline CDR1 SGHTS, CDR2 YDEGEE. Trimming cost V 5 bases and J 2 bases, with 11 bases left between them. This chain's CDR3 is CASRNQGSKNIQYF. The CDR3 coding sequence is TGTGCCAGCAGAAACCAGGGATCCAAAAACATTCAGTACTTC.

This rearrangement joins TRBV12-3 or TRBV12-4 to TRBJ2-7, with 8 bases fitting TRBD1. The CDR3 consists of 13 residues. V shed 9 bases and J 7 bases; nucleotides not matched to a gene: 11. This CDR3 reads CASRAGGVQEQYF. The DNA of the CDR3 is TGTGCCAGTCGAGCAGGGGGCGTGCAGGAGCAGTACTTC.